These 24 T cell receptor beta chains were sequenced from one sample in a study of T-cell memory formation after mild COVID-19. TCRdb independently ran MiXCR on the 5' RACE reads; one entry per CDR3 protein. The repertoire holds 40,000 to 60,000 distinct CDR3 sequences, with roughly an eighth as singletons. What was sequenced was PBMCs or a T cell subset sorted from them (not recorded which). These receptor sequences come from a man between 18 and 35 years old who had mild COVID-19 (a few samples of this study predate the infection). Cell type and time point are not known.

This clonotype came up many times. The chain recombines TRBV7-2 with TRBJ2-5; TRBD1 might be the D (6 bases). From germline, CDR1 is SGHTA and CDR2 FQGNSA. The germline V and J ends were trimmed by 6 bases and 1 base, with 12 bases remaining between them. CDR3 length: 14 amino acids. CDR3 DNA: TGTGCCAGCAGGAAAGACAGGATCCAAGAGACCCAGTACTTC. Residues: CASRKDRIQETQYF.

This clonotype appeared a few times. The chain recombines TRBV12-3 or TRBV12-4 with TRBJ2-1; D is possibly TRBD2 (5 bases). This CDR3 has 13 residues. Trimming pared 1 base from V and 8 bases from J, leaving 9 bases between. The CDR3 region has the DNA TGTGCCAGCAGTTTAGACGACGGGGATGAGCAGTTCTTC. This encodes CASSLDDGDEQFF.

The chain recombines TRBV3-1 with TRBJ1-1, with 7 bases aligning to TRBD1. The CDR3 contains 15 residues. CDR1 and CDR2 (germline): LGHDT, YNNKEL (reference sequence). V was pared by 4 bases and J by 0 bases, with 5 bases of the junction left unmatched. CDR3 loop: CASSRSTGMNTEAFF. As DNA, the CDR3 is TGTGCCAGCAGCCGATCGACAGGGATGAACACTGAAGCTTTCTTT.

In its sample, this clonotype was seen a few times. The J gene is TRBJ1-1, the V gene TRBV4-1; TRBD1 might be the D (5 bases). From germline, CDR1 is MGHRA and CDR2 YSYEKL. The CDR3 extends over 14 amino acids. Trimming shortened V by 4 bases and J by 0 bases, and 9 bases separated the two germline ends. CDR3 region: CASSLRALNTEAFF. CDR3 bases: TGCGCCAGCAGCCTCAGGGCGCTGAACACTGAAGCTTTCTTT.

This clonotype was seen at least ten times. The chain joins TRBV5-1 to TRBJ2-3, with D possibly being TRBD2 (6 bases). Germline CDR1 reads SGHRS; CDR2 reads YFSETQ. CDR3 length: 14 amino acids. Trimming stripped 3 bases from V and 2 bases from J, with 10 bases between. The CDR3 region has the DNA TGCGCCAGCAGCTGGCGGGACCTCACAGATACGCAGTATTTT. This encodes CASSWRDLTDTQYF.

CDR3 region: CASSLVGVGTGSGYTF. CDR3 nucleotides: TGTGCCAGCAGCTTGGTCGGTGTCGGGACAGGGAGTGGCTACACCTTC. The rearrangement links TRBV5-5 to TRBJ1-2; TRBD1 aligns across 9 bases. This CDR3 has 16 amino acids. Germline CDR1 SGHKS, CDR2 YYEKEE (reference sequence). V trimming: 0 bases; J trimming: 7 bases; junction bases outside the gene matches: 10.

The chain couples TRBV10-3 to TRBJ2-1; 9 nucleotides agree with TRBD2. Germline V gene data show CDR1 as ENHRY and CDR2 as SYGVKD. V lost 10 bases and J lost 8; bases outside the gene matches: 21. The CDR3 extends over 17 amino acids. The CDR3 nucleotides read TGTGCCACGCAGCGTAGCGGGGGTCTCGGTCGGAGGGATGAGCAGTTCTTC. Translated: CATQRSGGLGRRDEQFF.

This clonotype came up many times. The chain recombines TRBV28 with TRBJ2-2; 9 nucleotides line up with TRBD1. CDR1 MDHEN and CDR2 SYDVKM come from the germline V gene. With 5 bases clipped from V and 0 bases from J, the junction kept 4 bases outside the gene matches. There are 16 residues in the CDR3. The CDR3 loop reads CASSPGDRANTGELFF. CDR3 DNA sequence: TGTGCCAGCAGTCCAGGGGACAGGGCGAACACCGGGGAGCTGTTTTTT.

In nucleotides, the CDR3 is TGCGCCAGCAGCTTGGTATCGGGGGGTCCTGGAAACACCATATATTTT. Its protein product is CASSLVSGGPGNTIYF. This sequence joins TRBV5-1 and TRBJ1-3, with TRBD1 as a possible D gene (5 bases). This CDR3 is built from 16 residues. Germline CDR1 SGHRS, CDR2 YFSETQ. V lost 0 bases and J 2 bases, leaving 12 bases between the germline ends.

At least ten counts were recorded for this clonotype. The chain recombines TRBV7-9 with TRBJ2-5; D may be TRBD1 (5 bases). The germline V gene has CDR1 SEHNR and CDR2 FQNEAQ (reference sequence). The V and J ends lost 5 bases and 4 bases respectively, with 11 bases between them. This CDR3 spans 13 amino acids. As DNA, the CDR3 is TGTGCCAGCAGCCTGAATACAGGAGAGACCCAGTACTTC. Translated, it gives CASSLNTGETQYF.

The chain carries TRBV7-9 and TRBJ1-2; maybe TRBD1 (5 bases). Trimming took off 5 bases at V and 5 bases at J, with 9 bases between the two ends. In germline, CDR1 is SEHNR, CDR2 FQNEAQ (reference sequence). The CDR3 loop spans 12 amino acids. The CDR3 nucleotides are TGTGCCAGCAGCCGGGACGGTTATGGCTACACCTTC. Amino acids: CASSRDGYGYTF.

A few counts support this clonotype. The chain employs TRBV4-2 and TRBJ2-1; D gene unclear. Trimming removed 3 bases at V and 12 bases at J, with 15 bases between. There are 13 residues in the CDR3. Looked up from germline, CDR1 is LGHNA and CDR2 is YNFKEQ. In nucleotides, the CDR3 is TGTGCCAGCAGCCAGGATATTTGGCCACGGCAGTTCTTC. Translating it yields CASSQDIWPRQFF.

This clonotype was detected a few times. The chain carries TRBV7-9 and TRBJ1-1, with a tentative D call TRBD1 (5 bases). Trimming cost V 7 bases and J 7 bases, with 16 bases left between them. Germline lookup yields CDR1 SEHNR and CDR2 FQNEAQ (reference sequence). This CDR3 spans 13 amino acids. Here the CDR3 reads CASNWGSGGEAFF. For the CDR3, the DNA is TGTGCCAGCAACTGGGGGTCGGGGGGTGAAGCTTTCTTT.

The J gene is TRBJ2-1, the V gene TRBV9, with 8 nucleotides matching TRBD2. Per germline, CDR1 SGDLS and CDR2 YYNGEE. This CDR3 region has 15 residues. V dropped 4 bases and J dropped 4; count of bases not matched to a gene: 7. The CDR3 reads CASSLRGGQYNEQFF. In DNA, the CDR3 is TGTGCCAGCAGCCTCCGGGGGGGGCAGTACAATGAGCAGTTCTTC.

This clonotype was observed a handful of times. The chain has TRBV7-8 and TRBJ1-6; D unresolved. V lost 5 bases and J lost 7, with 15 bases in between. CDR1 is SGHVS and CDR2 is FQNEAQ in the germline V gene. This CDR3 has 15 residues. The DNA for the CDR3 is TGTGCCAGCAGCCCCTCGGCCGTGTGGAATTCACCCCTCCACTTT. Translation: CASSPSAVWNSPLHF.

In its sample, this clonotype was seen a few times. The rearrangement joins TRBV6-5 to TRBJ2-1, with D perhaps matching TRBD2 (6 bases). V lost 0 bases and J lost 4, with 13 bases in between. Germline V gene lookup returns CDR1 MNHEY and CDR2 SVGAGI. The CDR3 extends over 16 amino acids. DNA for the CDR3: TGTGCCAGCAGTTACTCCCCGACCGGGGGTTACAATGAGCAGTTCTTC. Its protein is CASSYSPTGGYNEQFF.

The chain links TRBV4-3 to TRBJ2-7; perhaps TRBD1 as D (6 bases). The V end was cut by 2 bases, the J end by 3 bases, with 11 bases between. Germline loops: CDR1 LGHNA, CDR2 YSLEER. The CDR3 extends over 14 amino acids. CDR3 sequence: CASSQTRDNYEQYF. The CDR3 nucleotides are TGCGCCAGCAGCCAAACCCGGGACAACTACGAGCAGTACTTC.

This clonotype occurred many times. The chain carries TRBV27 and TRBJ2-7; D uncertain. Between the trimmed V and J ends, which lost 3 bases and 0 bases, there was a span of 3 bases. From germline, CDR1 is MNHEY and CDR2 SMNVEV (reference sequence). CDR3 length equals 12 residues. CDR3 loop: CASSFFSYEQYF. CDR3 in DNA: TGTGCCAGCAGTTTCTTCTCCTACGAGCAGTACTTC.

In the case of this clonotype: One end of the junction varies from germline; a read error may be responsible. The chain combines TRBV28 with TRBJ2-1; 10 positions agree with TRBD1. There are 15 residues in the CDR3. Germline V lookup: CDR1 MDHEN, CDR2 SYDVKM. Written as DNA, the CDR3 is TGTGCCAGCAGTCCCGGGACAGGGGACGCCAATGAGAAGTTCTTC. Its translation: CASSPGTGDANEKFF.

Written as DNA, the CDR3 is TGTGCCAGCAGCTCGGACCTTAGCTCCTACAATGAGCAGTTCTTC. Protein: CASSSDLSSYNEQFF. This chain uses TRBV7-6 with TRBJ2-1; D uncertain. Per the germline V gene, CDR1 is SGHVS and CDR2 is FNYEAQ. The CDR3 loop spans 15 amino acids. V shed 4 bases and J shed 0 bases, with 10 bases lying between them.

This clonotype was recorded many times. V and J are TRBV2 and TRBJ2-2; 11 bases are a match to TRBD2. CDR1 is SNHLY, CDR2 FYNNEI, per germline. V shed 6 bases and J 3 bases; nucleotides not matched to a gene: 0. The CDR3 covers 14 residues. DNA for the CDR3: TGTGCCAGCAGGGGACTAGCGGACACCGGGGAGCTGTTTTTT. It yields the protein CASRGLADTGELFF.

The chain uses TRBV7-9 and TRBJ2-5; no firm D call. The CDR3 covers 14 residues. V dropped 5 bases and J dropped 2 bases, with 12 bases sitting between them. CDR1 is SEHNR and CDR2 is FQNEAQ in the germline V gene (reference sequence). CDR3 sequence: CASSGPVVQETQYF. The CDR3 DNA is TGTGCCAGCAGCGGCCCGGTAGTTCAAGAGACCCAGTACTTC.

This clonotype has just a few counts. The chain carries TRBV5-1 and TRBJ2-3, with D possibly being TRBD1 or TRBD2 (5 bases each). Germline V gene sequence: CDR1 SGHRS, CDR2 YFSETQ. This CDR3 has 16 amino acids. V dropped 4 bases and J dropped 0 bases, with 15 bases sitting between them. This CDR3 is CASSAGTDSSTDTQYF. The CDR3 nucleotides are TGCGCCAGCAGCGCCGGGACGGATAGCAGCACAGATACGCAGTATTTT.

V gene TRBV6-5 combines with J gene TRBJ1-2; D not certain. Germline V gene lookup returns CDR1 MNHEY and CDR2 SVGAGI. With 2 bases removed from V and 3 bases from J, the gap between germline ends came to 16 bases. There are 16 residues in the CDR3. CDR3 in DNA: TGTGCCAGCAGTTACCCCATTGCCCAACGATACTATGGCTACACCTTC. This gives the protein CASSYPIAQRYYGYTF.